This T cell receptor beta chain was captured by sequencing in a study of STAT5B mutations in CD4+ large granular lymphocyte leukemia. Study background: The CDR3 'QG' motif was associated with a particular HLA allele among healthy donors.

The assay was run at survey level. Assay used: immunoSEQ multiplex PCR; TCRdb lists only in-frame clones, some missing. The sample comprises about 48,000 clones, less than 85% of which are singletons, and roughly 1.4% rests with the top ten. Study conclusions and caveats: CD4-sorted patient repertoires seemed more clonal than healthy CD4+ repertoires. Top patient clones used TRBV06 genes more often: 8/27 versus 2/35 in controls.

A remark on this clone: The target antigen is unknown.

The germline V gene has CDR1 SGHDT and CDR2 YYEEEE. V lost 4 bases to trimming and J lost 1 base, with 13 bases between them. This CDR3 is built from 15 residues. The chain has TRBV5-6 and TRBJ2-3; D is perhaps TRBD1 or TRBD2 (6 bases each). Sequencing used CD4+ T cells from blood buffy coats. The sequence came from a human donor in good health. The DNA of the CDR3 is TGTGCCAGCAGCATACGGGGGCAAGGCACAGATACGCAGTATTTT. Amino acid sequence: CASSIRGQGTDTQYF.